The entry below describes one T cell receptor beta chain. Its antigen is not known. This entry belongs to a study of T cell repertoires in cytomegalovirus infection. Each CDR3 protein is one row after TCRdb ran MiXCR on the reads. This table has around 900,000 distinct CDR3 sequences, roughly 30% appearing once. Deletions cut 2 bases from V and 1 base from J, with 18 bases between. The germline gives CDR1 SGHRS, CDR2 YFSETQ. This CDR3 has 17 amino acids. The specimen was cultured CD8+ T cells from PBMCs, collected from culture after CMV antigen stimulation. The sequence was obtained from a human donor in good health (CMV status not recorded). Some clones in this sample may be carry-over from other donors' samples. The chain couples TRBV5-1 to TRBJ1-2; D possibly corresponds to TRBD1 (6 bases). Written as DNA, the CDR3 is TGCGCCAGCAGCTTTTACCCACAGGGAAAGGGTAACTATGGCTACACCTTC. It translates to CASSFYPQGKGNYGYTF.